This is a list of T cell receptor beta chains from one sample in a study of resident and recirculating memory T cells in vitiligo. Here immunoSEQ multiplex PCR was the method, and the copy in TCRdb shows in-frame clones only, minus some. The sample carries more than 70,000 clones, approximately 90% recorded once. The sample was blood. These receptors all stem from a male donor with vitiligo. CDR3s include the opening cysteine and the closing phenylalanine or tryptophan. D genes are given only for firm matches. Clone size is given for some rows only: seen once, a few or many times, or a class if the clone is expanded.

CASSVSASSYNEQFF,TGCGCCAGCAGTGTCAGCGCGAGCTCCTACAATGAGCAGTTCTTC,NA,TRBJ2-1,once,TRBV10-1
CASGLSGQGIYGYTF,TGTGCTAGTGGTTTGTCGGGACAGGGAATATATGGCTACACCTTC,TRBD1,TRBJ1-2,few,TRBV12-5
CASSVDSGTGTYNEQFF,TGTGCCAGCAGCGTAGATTCGGGGACAGGGACCTACAATGAGCAGTTCTTC,TRBD1,TRBJ2-1,NA,TRBV9
CASSQALAGDEETQYF,TGTGCCAGCAGCCAGGCACTAGCGGGTGATGAGGAGACCCAGTACTTC,TRBD2,TRBJ2-5,NA,TRBV14
CASSPSRGKGDYGYTF,TGTGCCAGCAGTCCCTCCCGGGGAAAGGGTGACTATGGCTACACCTTC,NA,TRBJ1-2,NA,TRBV28
CASSHWGDPKNIQYF,TGTGCCAGCAGCCACTGGGGGGACCCCAAAAACATTCAGTACTTC,NA,TRBJ2-4,NA,TRBV11-2
CASSQKRDRSNQPQHF,TGTGCCAGCAGCCAAAAGAGGGACAGGTCCAATCAGCCCCAGCATTTT,NA,TRBJ1-5,NA,TRBV21-1
CASSRTGGSSYEQYF,TGTGCCAGCAGCCGAACGGGGGGCAGTTCCTACGAGCAGTACTTC,NA,TRBJ2-7,NA,TRBV9
CASSPEYGSYNEQFF,TGTGCCAGCAGCCCTGAATACGGGTCCTACAATGAGCAGTTCTTC,NA,TRBJ2-1,once,TRBV11-2
CASSRQGYEQYF,TGTGCCAGCAGCCGACAGGGGTACGAGCAGTACTTC,TRBD1,TRBJ2-7,NA,TRBV7-9
CASSPRNRVFAFF,TGTGCCAGCAGCCCCCGGAACAGGGTGTTTGCTTTCTTT,NA,TRBJ1-1,NA,TRBV5-5
CASSFGRGTEAFF,TGTGCCAGCAGTTTTGGAAGGGGAACTGAAGCTTTCTTT,NA,TRBJ1-1,NA,TRBV27
CASSAGTSGSTNEQFF,TGTGCCAGCAGTGCCGGGACTAGCGGGAGTACGAATGAGCAGTTCTTC,TRBD2,TRBJ2-1,NA,TRBV27
CASSQHGTGAPNYGYTF,TGCGCCAGCAGCCAACATGGTACAGGGGCCCCGAACTATGGCTACACCTTC,TRBD1,TRBJ1-2,NA,TRBV4-1
CASSPAGGSYNEQFF,TGTGCCAGCAGTCCCGCGGGAGGCTCCTACAATGAGCAGTTCTTC,TRBD2,TRBJ2-1,NA,TRBV28
CASSSYGQSTEAFF,TGTGCCAGCAGTTCCTACGGACAGAGCACTGAAGCTTTCTTT,NA,TRBJ1-1,NA,TRBV28
CASPPGQVECGRKFWRDYNEQFF,TGTGCCAGCCCCCCGGGACAGGTAGAATGTGGGCGAAAATTTTGGAGAGATTACAATGAGCAGTTCTTC,TRBD1,TRBJ2-1,NA,TRBV27
CASSEGWTGETQYF,TGTGCCAGCAGTGAAGGGTGGACGGGGGAGACCCAGTACTTC,NA,TRBJ2-5,NA,TRBV2
CASSVIRSGLAGGNIQYF,TGTGCCAGCAGTGTTATTCGCTCAGGGTTAGCGGGAGGGAACATTCAGTACTTC,TRBD2,TRBJ2-4,NA,TRBV27
CASSLGGASGAYEQYF,TGTGCCAGCAGCTTAGGAGGAGCTAGCGGGGCCTACGAGCAGTACTTC,TRBD2,TRBJ2-7,NA,TRBV7-2
CAWSRGQAGNQPQHF,TGTGCCTGGAGTAGGGGCCAGGCCGGCAATCAGCCCCAGCATTTT,NA,TRBJ1-5,NA,TRBV30
CASSLSTRTSRENIQYF,TGTGCCAGCAGCCTATCCACCCGGACTAGCCGGGAAAACATTCAGTACTTC,TRBD2,TRBJ2-4,NA,TRBV14
CASSEQVSSYNEQFF,TGTGCCAGCAGTGAACAGGTTAGCTCCTACAATGAGCAGTTCTTC,NA,TRBJ2-1,NA,TRBV6-1
CASSLVAAPDTQYF,TGTGCCAGCAGCTTAGTTGCGGCCCCAGATACGCAGTATTTT,NA,TRBJ2-3,NA,TRBV7-2
CASRRQGEYGYTF,TGTGCCAGCCGTCGACAGGGGGAATATGGCTACACCTTC,TRBD1,TRBJ1-2,NA,TRBV2
CASRSGSSYEQYF,TGTGCCAGCAGGAGCGGGAGTTCCTACGAGCAGTACTTC,TRBD2,TRBJ2-7,NA,TRBV6-6
CARTSGSYADTQYF,TGTGCCAGGACTAGCGGGAGTTATGCAGATACGCAGTATTTT,TRBD2,TRBJ2-3,NA,TRBV2
CAWRSGTGSYEQYF,TGTGCCTGGAGGTCCGGGACAGGGTCCTACGAGCAGTACTTC,TRBD1,TRBJ2-7,NA,TRBV30
CASSARMDTQYF,TGTGCCAGCAGTGCGCGGATGGATACGCAGTATTTT,NA,TRBJ2-3,NA,TRBV27
CASTGGTGNPYEQYF,TGTGCCAGCACTGGAGGGACTGGAAATCCTTACGAGCAGTACTTC,NA,TRBJ2-7,NA,TRBV2
CASSFGTATGELFF,TGTGCCAGCAGTTTTGGGACAGCCACCGGGGAGCTGTTTTTT,TRBD1,TRBJ2-2,NA,TRBV27
CASSDEAGEKLFF,TGTGCCAGCAGTGATGAGGCAGGGGAAAAACTGTTTTTT,NA,TRBJ1-4,NA,TRBV2
CASSFVGALTGELFF,TGCGCCAGCAGCTTTGTAGGGGCGCTCACCGGGGAGCTGTTTTTT,NA,TRBJ2-2,NA,TRBV5-1
CASSLHPDTATNEKLFF,TGTGCCAGCAGCCTCCATCCCGACACGGCAACTAATGAAAAACTGTTTTTT,NA,TRBJ1-4,NA,TRBV5-8
CASSDEGGGTQYF,TGTGCCAGCAGTGACGAGGGTGGAGGGACCCAGTACTTC,NA,TRBJ2-5,NA,TRBV6-4
CASSGTSGRSGFNEQFF,TGTGCCAGCAGCGGGACTAGCGGGAGGTCGGGGTTCAATGAGCAGTTCTTC,TRBD2,TRBJ2-1,NA,TRBV9
CASSLRSGRASYEQYF,TGCGCCAGCAGCTTGCGAAGCGGGAGGGCCTCCTACGAGCAGTACTTC,TRBD2,TRBJ2-7,NA,TRBV5-1
CSVEDGVGGRALFF,TGCAGCGTTGAAGATGGTGTTGGCGGGAGGGCCTTGTTCTTC,TRBD2,TRBJ2-1,NA,TRBV29-1
CASKPHRALNTEAFF,TGTGCCAGTAAGCCCCACAGGGCTTTGAACACTGAAGCTTTCTTT,NA,TRBJ1-1,NA,TRBV19
CASQLVYSQPQHF,TGTGCCAGCCAACTAGTATATAGCCAGCCCCAGCATTTT,NA,TRBJ1-5,few,TRBV2
CASSPRTGDNEQFF,TGCGCCAGCAGCCCGCGGACAGGAGACAATGAGCAGTTCTTC,TRBD1,TRBJ2-1,NA,TRBV5-1
CAISGQTEAFF,TGTGCCATCAGTGGTCAGACTGAAGCTTTCTTT,NA,TRBJ1-1,NA,TRBV10-3